This is a list of T cell receptor beta chains from one sample in a study of cytomegalovirus exposure and HLA in healthy donors. Some clones are missing from TCRdb's copy, which holds only in-frame ones; the method was immunoSEQ multiplex PCR. The sample lists 150,000 to 200,000 clones, roughly four fifths occurring once. The sequencing sample was made of PBMCs. These receptors all come from a woman between 50 and 59 years old in good health and CMV-seronegative. Both conserved end residues are part of each CDR3. The D gene is left open where the match is weak. Size is omitted from some rows. Given values are once, few, many or a class for expanded clones.

d_call: -; j_call: TRBJ2-6; clone_size: -; v_call: TRBV11-2; cdr3_nt: TGTGCCAGCAGCTTAGGTACAGGTTCCTTCGGGGCCAACGTCCTGACTTTC; cdr3_aa: CASSLGTGSFGANVLTF
d_call: -; j_call: TRBJ2-7; clone_size: once; v_call: TRBV6-1; cdr3_nt: TGTGCCAGCAGTCAAGCTCTTGGACACTACTACGAGCAGTACTTC; cdr3_aa: CASSQALGHYYEQYF
d_call: TRBD1; j_call: TRBJ2-3; clone_size: -; v_call: TRBV9; cdr3_nt: TGTGCCAGCAGACGGACAGGGGATAGCACAGATACGCAGTATTTT; cdr3_aa: CASRRTGDSTDTQYF
d_call: TRBD1; j_call: TRBJ2-6; clone_size: few; v_call: TRBV2; cdr3_nt: TGTGCCAGCAGGCCCGGGACAGGGGTTGGGGCCAACGTCCTGACTTTC; cdr3_aa: CASRPGTGVGANVLTF
d_call: TRBD1; j_call: TRBJ1-2; clone_size: -; v_call: TRBV28; cdr3_nt: TGTGCCAGCAGTTTACTGGCCCAGGGGGTAGTTGGCTACACCTTC; cdr3_aa: CASSLLAQGVVGYTF
d_call: TRBD1; j_call: TRBJ1-3; clone_size: -; v_call: TRBV7-2; cdr3_nt: TGTGCCAGCAGCCCCGGCCGGGTCACAGGGGGTTACACCATATATTTT; cdr3_aa: CASSPGRVTGGYTIYF
d_call: -; j_call: TRBJ2-7; clone_size: once; v_call: TRBV27; cdr3_nt: TGTGCCAGCAGTTTAAGCAGGGGCCTCTACGAGCAGTACTTC; cdr3_aa: CASSLSRGLYEQYF
d_call: TRBD2; j_call: TRBJ2-1; clone_size: -; v_call: TRBV11-3; cdr3_nt: TGTGCCAGCAGCTTAGATCTGGGGGGGAGGTCCTACAATGAGCAGTTCTTC; cdr3_aa: CASSLDLGGRSYNEQFF
d_call: -; j_call: TRBJ2-7; clone_size: -; v_call: TRBV29-1; cdr3_nt: TGCAGCGTTTTAACGGGGTCACAGAGCTCCTACGAGCAGTACTTC; cdr3_aa: CSVLTGSQSSYEQYF
d_call: -; j_call: TRBJ1-5; clone_size: -; v_call: TRBV15; cdr3_nt: TGTGCCACCAGCATCGCAGGTTATAGCAATCAGCCCCAGCATTTT; cdr3_aa: CATSIAGYSNQPQHF
d_call: -; j_call: TRBJ2-2; clone_size: -; v_call: TRBV19; cdr3_nt: TGTGCCAGTAGGACAGGGAACACCGGGGAGCTGTTTTTT; cdr3_aa: CASRTGNTGELFF
d_call: -; j_call: TRBJ1-5; clone_size: -; v_call: TRBV19; cdr3_nt: TGTGCCAGTACTTATACGGCGGTTAGCAATCAGCCCCAGCATTTT; cdr3_aa: CASTYTAVSNQPQHF
d_call: TRBD1; j_call: TRBJ2-2; clone_size: few; v_call: TRBV6-5; cdr3_nt: TGTGCCAGCCGCCGGGACAGGGGGACCGGGGAGCTGTTTTTT; cdr3_aa: CASRRDRGTGELFF
d_call: -; j_call: TRBJ1-2; clone_size: -; v_call: TRBV7-2; cdr3_nt: TGTGCCAGCAGCTTTACACCCGACTATGGCTACACCTTC; cdr3_aa: CASSFTPDYGYTF
d_call: TRBD1; j_call: TRBJ2-7; clone_size: -; v_call: TRBV30; cdr3_nt: TGTGCCTGGAGTATAGGACAGGAGTCCAACGAGCAGTACTTC; cdr3_aa: CAWSIGQESNEQYF
d_call: TRBD2; j_call: TRBJ2-1; clone_size: -; v_call: TRBV5-1; cdr3_nt: TGCGCCAGCAGCTTCCTAGCGGGGAACAATGAGCAGTTCTTC; cdr3_aa: CASSFLAGNNEQFF
d_call: TRBD1; j_call: TRBJ1-1; clone_size: few; v_call: TRBV19; cdr3_nt: TGTGCCAGTAGTATAGAAGGTGTCAGGGGGTTTCGGACTGAAGCTTTCTTT; cdr3_aa: CASSIEGVRGFRTEAFF
d_call: TRBD2; j_call: TRBJ2-3; clone_size: few; v_call: TRBV2; cdr3_nt: TGTGCCAGCAGAGGGGGACTAGCGGGTAATACGCAGTATTTT; cdr3_aa: CASRGGLAGNTQYF
d_call: TRBD1; j_call: TRBJ1-1; clone_size: -; v_call: TRBV11-3; cdr3_nt: TGTGCCAGCAGCTTAGATGGGGGACAGGGGATATCTGAAGCTTTCTTT; cdr3_aa: CASSLDGGQGISEAFF
d_call: TRBD2; j_call: TRBJ2-1; clone_size: -; v_call: TRBV19; cdr3_nt: TGTGCCAGTAGTAGCCCTAGCGGGAGGGCCGTTGAGCAGTTCTTC; cdr3_aa: CASSSPSGRAVEQFF
d_call: TRBD2; j_call: TRBJ2-7; clone_size: few; v_call: TRBV11-2; cdr3_nt: TGTGCCAGCAGAAGTACTAGCGGGGGGGACTCCTACGAGCAGTACTTC; cdr3_aa: CASRSTSGGDSYEQYF
d_call: TRBD2; j_call: TRBJ2-5; clone_size: few; v_call: TRBV7-9; cdr3_nt: TGTGCCAGCAGCTCCAACATAGGGACTAGCGCCTTAGAGACCCAGTACTTC; cdr3_aa: CASSSNIGTSALETQYF
d_call: TRBD1; j_call: TRBJ1-1; clone_size: -; v_call: TRBV18; cdr3_nt: TGTGCCAGCTCATTAACAGGGGGTGGGATGAACACTGAAGCTTTCTTT; cdr3_aa: CASSLTGGGMNTEAFF
d_call: -; j_call: TRBJ2-1; clone_size: -; v_call: TRBV28; cdr3_nt: TGTGCCAGCGGCGAAGAATGGGGGGGCCCAAGGAATGAGCAGTTCTTC; cdr3_aa: CASGEEWGGPRNEQFF
d_call: -; j_call: TRBJ2-2; clone_size: -; v_call: TRBV11-2; cdr3_nt: TGTGCCAGCCTAGTCGACGGGGCGAACACCGGGGAGCTGTTTTTT; cdr3_aa: CASLVDGANTGELFF
d_call: TRBD2; j_call: TRBJ2-3; clone_size: -; v_call: TRBV4-3; cdr3_nt: TGCGCCAGCAGCCAAGGCGGGACTAGCGGGGGGTTGGATGCGCAGTATTTT; cdr3_aa: CASSQGGTSGGLDAQYF
d_call: TRBD1; j_call: TRBJ2-2; clone_size: -; v_call: TRBV29-1; cdr3_nt: TGCAGCGTTGAAGAGGGACAGGGAAGGGCTGGCGGGGTCCCCGGGGAGCTGTTTTTT; cdr3_aa: CSVEEGQGRAGGVPGELFF
d_call: -; j_call: TRBJ2-5; clone_size: -; v_call: TRBV9; cdr3_nt: TGTGCCAGCAGCGCGGGGGACAGACAGACCCAGTACTTC; cdr3_aa: CASSAGDRQTQYF
d_call: -; j_call: TRBJ1-5; clone_size: few; v_call: TRBV10-2; cdr3_nt: TGCGCCAGCAGTGATAGAATTCAGCCCCAGCATTTT; cdr3_aa: CASSDRIQPQHF
d_call: TRBD1; j_call: TRBJ2-7; clone_size: -; v_call: TRBV5-1; cdr3_nt: TGCGCCAGCAGCCGACCTGAGGACAGGGCCACCTACGAGCAGTACTTC; cdr3_aa: CASSRPEDRATYEQYF
d_call: -; j_call: TRBJ2-3; clone_size: -; v_call: TRBV7-3; cdr3_nt: TGTGCCAGCACTGGGACTGGAGACAGGGGCACAGATACGCAGTATTTT; cdr3_aa: CASTGTGDRGTDTQYF
d_call: -; j_call: TRBJ1-1; clone_size: -; v_call: TRBV6-6; cdr3_nt: TGTGCCAGCAGCTACCTCACAGGAGAAGCTTTCTTT; cdr3_aa: CASSYLTGEAFF
d_call: TRBD1; j_call: TRBJ1-5; clone_size: -; v_call: TRBV2; cdr3_nt: TGTGCCAGCAGTGAGGACAGGGGCGAGAATCAGCCCCAGCATTTT; cdr3_aa: CASSEDRGENQPQHF
d_call: TRBD1; j_call: TRBJ1-5; clone_size: -; v_call: TRBV12-5; cdr3_nt: TGTGCTAGTGGGAAACAGGGGGCGGATAGCAATCAGCCCCAGCATTTT; cdr3_aa: CASGKQGADSNQPQHF
d_call: -; j_call: TRBJ2-3; clone_size: few; v_call: TRBV4-2; cdr3_nt: TGTGCCAGCAGCCCCTTCCGCACAGATACGCAGTATTTT; cdr3_aa: CASSPFRTDTQYF
d_call: -; j_call: TRBJ2-3; clone_size: -; v_call: TRBV9; cdr3_nt: TGTGCCAGCAGCATGGACGGGATTAGCACAGATACGCAGTATTTT; cdr3_aa: CASSMDGISTDTQYF
d_call: -; j_call: TRBJ2-5; clone_size: -; v_call: TRBV5-4; cdr3_nt: TGTGCCAGCAGCCGAGCCGAAGAGACCCAGTACTTC; cdr3_aa: CASSRAEETQYF
d_call: -; j_call: TRBJ2-7; clone_size: -; v_call: TRBV20-1; cdr3_nt: TGCAGTGCTAGAGGCCAGTACGAGCAGTACTTC; cdr3_aa: CSARGQYEQYF
d_call: -; j_call: TRBJ2-5; clone_size: -; v_call: TRBV11-1; cdr3_nt: TGTGCCAGCAGCTTAAGTCCCCGGTACCAAGAGACCCAGTACTTC; cdr3_aa: CASSLSPRYQETQYF
d_call: -; j_call: TRBJ1-5; clone_size: -; v_call: TRBV28; cdr3_nt: TGTGCCAGCAGAGTCCTCTGGGGGGGCAATCAGCCCCAGCATTTT; cdr3_aa: CASRVLWGGNQPQHF
d_call: TRBD1; j_call: TRBJ2-7; clone_size: -; v_call: TRBV5-1; cdr3_nt: TGCGCCAGCAGCACCGGGACAGGACCCTACGAGCAGTACTTC; cdr3_aa: CASSTGTGPYEQYF